This is a list of T cell receptor beta chains from one sample in a study of blood T cells in healthy people across ages. TCRdb recomputed calls from the 5' RACE reads with MiXCR, one row per CDR3 protein. The data show 650,000 to 900,000 distinct CDR3 sequences, about 62% seen once. Sequenced sample: blood. These receptors all stem from a man aged 30 to 39 in good health. Each CDR3 is given with its conserved first and last residue. Each record gives: V gene, D gene, J gene, clone size, CDR3 protein, CDR3 DNA. D genes are given only for firm matches. Only part of the rows carry a size: once, few, many, or a class if the clone is expanded.

v_call: TRBV29-1
d_call: TRBD1
j_call: TRBJ2-5
clone_size: .
cdr3_aa: CSDQGAGETQYF
cdr3_nt: TGCAGCGACCAGGGGGCGGGGGAGACCCAGTACTTC

v_call: TRBV6-2/TRBV6-3
d_call: .
j_call: TRBJ2-7
clone_size: .
cdr3_aa: CASSYKGSEQYF
cdr3_nt: TGTGCCAGCAGTTACAAGGGTAGCGAGCAGTACTTC

v_call: TRBV7-3
d_call: TRBD1
j_call: TRBJ2-3
clone_size: .
cdr3_aa: CASSRTGGGRDTQYF
cdr3_nt: TGTGCCAGCAGCCGGACAGGGGGCGGAAGGGATACGCAGTATTTT

v_call: TRBV27
d_call: .
j_call: TRBJ2-7
clone_size: .
cdr3_aa: CASRANYNEQYF
cdr3_nt: TGTGCCAGCAGAGCAAATTACAATGAGCAGTACTTC

v_call: TRBV12-3/TRBV12-4
d_call: .
j_call: TRBJ1-2
clone_size: .
cdr3_aa: CASSLAQIYGYTF
cdr3_nt: TGTGCCAGCAGTTTAGCACAGATCTATGGCTACACCTTC

v_call: TRBV4-2
d_call: .
j_call: TRBJ1-5
clone_size: .
cdr3_aa: CASSQDRTATGHSNQPQHF
cdr3_nt: TGTGCCAGCAGCCAAGACAGGACAGCGACGGGGCATAGCAATCAGCCCCAGCATTTT

v_call: TRBV4-3
d_call: .
j_call: TRBJ2-4
clone_size: .
cdr3_aa: CAGSQGLENIQYF
cdr3_nt: TGCGCCGGCAGCCAAGGTTTGGAAAACATTCAGTACTTC

v_call: TRBV27
d_call: .
j_call: TRBJ2-7
clone_size: few
cdr3_aa: CAMRASYNEQYF
cdr3_nt: TGCGCCATGAGGGCATCTTACAACGAGCAGTACTTC

v_call: TRBV20-1
d_call: .
j_call: TRBJ2-1
clone_size: .
cdr3_aa: CSARDATSSYNEQFF
cdr3_nt: TGCAGTGCTAGAGATGCAACTAGCTCCTACAATGAGCAGTTCTTC

v_call: TRBV29-1
d_call: TRBD1
j_call: TRBJ2-1
clone_size: .
cdr3_aa: CSVDRGSDEQFF
cdr3_nt: TGCAGCGTGGACAGGGGCAGCGATGAGCAGTTCTTC

v_call: TRBV4-2
d_call: .
j_call: TRBJ1-6
clone_size: .
cdr3_aa: CASSQDFGGGSPLHF
cdr3_nt: TGTGCCAGCAGCCAAGATTTTGGCGGCGGTTCACCCCTCCACTTT

v_call: TRBV2
d_call: .
j_call: TRBJ2-6
clone_size: .
cdr3_aa: CASPGKGANVLTF
cdr3_nt: TGTGCCAGCCCCGGGAAGGGGGCCAACGTCCTGACTTTC

v_call: TRBV7-2
d_call: TRBD1
j_call: TRBJ2-5
clone_size: few
cdr3_aa: CASRLRQGSIQYF
cdr3_nt: TGTGCCAGCAGACTTAGACAGGGGTCCATCCAGTACTTC

v_call: TRBV27
d_call: .
j_call: TRBJ2-5
clone_size: few
cdr3_aa: CASSSRGAGEQYF
cdr3_nt: TGTGCCAGCAGCTCGAGGGGGGCGGGAGAGCAGTACTTC

v_call: TRBV6-1
d_call: .
j_call: TRBJ2-5
clone_size: .
cdr3_aa: CASMLQVQETQYF
cdr3_nt: TGTGCCAGCATGTTACAGGTACAAGAGACCCAGTACTTC

v_call: TRBV29-1
d_call: TRBD1
j_call: TRBJ2-7
clone_size: .
cdr3_aa: CSVDLGQDLSYEQYF
cdr3_nt: TGCAGCGTTGACTTGGGACAGGACCTCTCCTACGAGCAGTACTTC

v_call: TRBV5-1
d_call: .
j_call: TRBJ2-7
clone_size: .
cdr3_aa: CASSLDWRKVSYEQYF
cdr3_nt: TGCGCCAGCAGCTTGGACTGGAGAAAGGTCTCCTACGAGCAGTACTTC

v_call: TRBV2
d_call: TRBD1
j_call: TRBJ1-5
clone_size: .
cdr3_aa: CASRSGTGDYRNQPQHF
cdr3_nt: TGTGCCAGCAGGTCGGGGACAGGGGATTATCGCAATCAGCCCCAGCATTTT

v_call: TRBV20-1
d_call: TRBD1
j_call: TRBJ2-1
clone_size: .
cdr3_aa: CSASFTGAHNEQFF
cdr3_nt: TGCAGTGCTAGTTTCACAGGGGCCCACAATGAGCAGTTCTTC

v_call: TRBV5-1
d_call: .
j_call: TRBJ1-4
clone_size: few
cdr3_aa: CASSPGAGLNEKLFF
cdr3_nt: TGCGCCAGCAGCCCTGGGGCGGGACTGAATGAAAAACTGTTTTTT

v_call: TRBV12-3/TRBV12-4
d_call: TRBD2
j_call: TRBJ2-3
clone_size: once
cdr3_aa: CASRTGLAEIPSTDTQYF
cdr3_nt: TGTGCCAGCAGGACCGGACTAGCGGAGATCCCTAGCACAGATACGCAGTATTTT

v_call: TRBV5-1
d_call: TRBD2
j_call: TRBJ2-1
clone_size: .
cdr3_aa: CASTRTSGGSYNEQFF
cdr3_nt: TGCGCCAGCACCCGGACTAGCGGGGGGAGTTACAATGAGCAGTTCTTC

v_call: TRBV7-2
d_call: .
j_call: TRBJ2-1
clone_size: few
cdr3_aa: CASSPPNNEQFF
cdr3_nt: TGTGCCAGCAGCCCTCCAAACAATGAGCAGTTCTTC

v_call: TRBV27
d_call: .
j_call: TRBJ1-1
clone_size: .
cdr3_aa: CATSRKNEAFF
cdr3_nt: TGTGCCACTAGTAGGAAGAATGAAGCTTTCTTT

v_call: TRBV13
d_call: TRBD2
j_call: TRBJ2-3
clone_size: .
cdr3_aa: CASSPGLAVTDTQYF
cdr3_nt: TGTGCCAGCAGCCCGGGACTAGCGGTCACAGATACGCAGTATTTT

v_call: TRBV29-1
d_call: TRBD1
j_call: TRBJ1-2
clone_size: .
cdr3_aa: CSAGQGVNYGYTF
cdr3_nt: TGCAGCGCGGGACAGGGGGTAAACTATGGCTACACCTTC

v_call: TRBV4-3
d_call: .
j_call: TRBJ2-6
clone_size: .
cdr3_aa: CASSRGLTGVNGANVLTF
cdr3_nt: TGCGCCAGCAGCCGGGGCTTGACAGGAGTAAATGGGGCCAACGTCCTGACTTTC

v_call: TRBV28
d_call: .
j_call: TRBJ2-7
clone_size: .
cdr3_aa: CASSFEFLSGSYEQYF
cdr3_nt: TGTGCCAGCAGTTTCGAGTTTTTATCCGGGTCCTACGAGCAGTACTTC

v_call: TRBV20-1
d_call: TRBD2
j_call: TRBJ2-7
clone_size: .
cdr3_aa: CSAREGLAAYYKQYF
cdr3_nt: TGCAGTGCTAGAGAAGGGCTAGCGGCTTACTACAAGCAGTACTTC

v_call: TRBV10-3
d_call: .
j_call: TRBJ2-1
clone_size: once
cdr3_aa: CAISGGDSYNEQFF
cdr3_nt: TGTGCCATCAGTGGGGGGGACTCCTACAATGAGCAGTTCTTC

v_call: TRBV7-6
d_call: .
j_call: TRBJ2-7
clone_size: .
cdr3_aa: CASSSPGLPYEQYF
cdr3_nt: TGTGCCAGCAGTTCACCGGGACTTCCCTACGAGCAGTACTTC

v_call: TRBV27
d_call: .
j_call: TRBJ2-5
clone_size: .
cdr3_aa: CASSVWWGETQYF
cdr3_nt: TGTGCCAGCAGTGTATGGTGGGGAGAGACCCAGTACTTC

v_call: TRBV7-2
d_call: .
j_call: TRBJ1-1
clone_size: few
cdr3_aa: CASSLGLGEGTEAFF
cdr3_nt: TGTGCCAGCAGCTTAGGTTTGGGAGAGGGCACTGAAGCTTTCTTT

v_call: TRBV20-1
d_call: .
j_call: TRBJ2-5
clone_size: .
cdr3_aa: CSARDWDALTQYF
cdr3_nt: TGCAGTGCTAGAGATTGGGACGCCCTGACTCAGTACTTC

v_call: TRBV3-1
d_call: TRBD1
j_call: TRBJ2-7
clone_size: .
cdr3_aa: CASSQGRGRPGEQYF
cdr3_nt: TGTGCCAGCAGCCAAGGCAGGGGGAGACCGGGCGAGCAGTACTTC

v_call: TRBV20-1
d_call: TRBD2
j_call: TRBJ2-1
clone_size: .
cdr3_aa: CSASGLAGPYNEQFF
cdr3_nt: TGCAGTGCAAGCGGACTAGCGGGACCCTACAATGAGCAGTTCTTC

v_call: TRBV4-2
d_call: .
j_call: TRBJ2-1
clone_size: .
cdr3_aa: CASSQDGRGAVDEQFF
cdr3_nt: TGTGCCAGCAGCCAAGATGGCCGGGGGGCGGTAGATGAGCAGTTCTTC

v_call: TRBV27
d_call: .
j_call: TRBJ2-1
clone_size: .
cdr3_aa: CASSLLEGRDEQFF
cdr3_nt: TGTGCCAGCAGTTTATTGGAGGGAAGGGATGAGCAGTTCTTC

v_call: TRBV4-3
d_call: TRBD2
j_call: TRBJ2-1
clone_size: .
cdr3_aa: CASSQDLSSGGYNEQFF
cdr3_nt: TGCGCCAGCAGCCAAGATCTTTCTAGCGGGGGGTACAATGAGCAGTTCTTC

v_call: TRBV27
d_call: .
j_call: TRBJ1-4
clone_size: .
cdr3_aa: CASSLMGQPNEKLFF
cdr3_nt: TGTGCCAGCAGTTTAATGGGACAACCTAATGAAAAACTGTTTTTT

v_call: TRBV4-3
d_call: .
j_call: TRBJ1-5
clone_size: .
cdr3_aa: CASSQVAGISNQPQHF
cdr3_nt: TGCGCCAGCAGCCAAGTAGCGGGGATTAGCAATCAGCCCCAGCATTTT

v_call: TRBV12-3/TRBV12-4
d_call: .
j_call: TRBJ2-5
clone_size: once
cdr3_aa: CASRSTRYGQYF
cdr3_nt: TGTGCCAGCAGGTCTACAAGATACGGGCAGTACTTC

v_call: TRBV6-5
d_call: .
j_call: TRBJ1-2
clone_size: .
cdr3_aa: CASMGVDYGYTF
cdr3_nt: TGTGCCAGCATGGGGGTGGACTATGGCTACACCTTC

v_call: TRBV20-1
d_call: .
j_call: TRBJ2-7
clone_size: .
cdr3_aa: CSGRGSYEQYF
cdr3_nt: TGCAGTGGCCGCGGGTCCTACGAGCAGTACTTC

v_call: TRBV6-5
d_call: .
j_call: TRBJ1-1
clone_size: .
cdr3_aa: CASSYSPVNTEAFF
cdr3_nt: TGTGCCAGCAGTTACTCCCCAGTGAACACTGAAGCTTTCTTT

v_call: TRBV7-2
d_call: .
j_call: TRBJ1-5
clone_size: .
cdr3_aa: CASSLAAGEQPQHF
cdr3_nt: TGTGCCAGCAGCTTAGCGGCAGGGGAACAGCCCCAGCATTTT

v_call: TRBV9
d_call: TRBD1
j_call: TRBJ2-7
clone_size: .
cdr3_aa: CASSAGDRVHEQYF
cdr3_nt: TGTGCCAGCAGCGCGGGGGACAGGGTTCACGAGCAGTACTTC

v_call: TRBV7-3
d_call: .
j_call: TRBJ2-7
clone_size: .
cdr3_aa: CASSISGTTHYEQYF
cdr3_nt: TGTGCCAGCAGTATATCCGGGACGACGCATTACGAGCAGTACTTC

v_call: TRBV13
d_call: .
j_call: TRBJ2-6
clone_size: .
cdr3_aa: CASSLQPSGANVLTF
cdr3_nt: TGTGCCAGCAGCTTACAGCCCTCTGGGGCCAACGTCCTGACTTTC

v_call: TRBV21-1
d_call: .
j_call: TRBJ2-3
clone_size: .
cdr3_aa: CASSPLGESWRDTQYF
cdr3_nt: TGTGCCAGCAGCCCGCTCGGGGAGTCCTGGCGAGATACGCAGTATTTT

v_call: TRBV28
d_call: .
j_call: TRBJ1-2
clone_size: .
cdr3_aa: CASMGETGNYGYTF
cdr3_nt: TGTGCCAGCATGGGGGAAACAGGGAACTATGGCTACACCTTC